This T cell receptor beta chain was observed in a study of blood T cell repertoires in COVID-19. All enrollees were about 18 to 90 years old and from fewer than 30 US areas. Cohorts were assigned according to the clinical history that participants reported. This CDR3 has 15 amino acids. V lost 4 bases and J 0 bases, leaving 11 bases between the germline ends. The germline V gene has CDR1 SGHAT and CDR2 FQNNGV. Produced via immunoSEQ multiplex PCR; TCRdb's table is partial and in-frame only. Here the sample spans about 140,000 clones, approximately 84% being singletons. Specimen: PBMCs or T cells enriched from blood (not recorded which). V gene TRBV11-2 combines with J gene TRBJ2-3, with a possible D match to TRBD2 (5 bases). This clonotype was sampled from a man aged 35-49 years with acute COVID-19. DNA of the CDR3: TGTGCCAGCAGCTCCGGACTGGCAAGCACAGATACGCAGTATTTT. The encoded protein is CASSSGLASTDTQYF.